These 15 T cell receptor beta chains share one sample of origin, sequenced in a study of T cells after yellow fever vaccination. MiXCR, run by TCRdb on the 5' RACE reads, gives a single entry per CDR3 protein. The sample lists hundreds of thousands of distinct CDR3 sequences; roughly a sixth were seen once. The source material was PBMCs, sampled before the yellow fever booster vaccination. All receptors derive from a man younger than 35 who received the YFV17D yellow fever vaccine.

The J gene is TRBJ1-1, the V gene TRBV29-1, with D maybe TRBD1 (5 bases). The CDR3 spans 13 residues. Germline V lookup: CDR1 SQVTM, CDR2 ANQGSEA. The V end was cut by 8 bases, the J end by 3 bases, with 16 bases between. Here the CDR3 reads CSSRQGRDTEAFF. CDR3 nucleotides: TGCAGCAGCCGTCAGGGCAGGGACACTGAAGCTTTCTTT.

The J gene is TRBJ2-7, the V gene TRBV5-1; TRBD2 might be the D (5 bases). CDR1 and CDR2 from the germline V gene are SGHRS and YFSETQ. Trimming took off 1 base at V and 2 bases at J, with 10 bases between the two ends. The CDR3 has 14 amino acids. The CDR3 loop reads CASSLRAGTYEQYV. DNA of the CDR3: TGCGCCAGCAGCTTGCGTGCCGGGACCTACGAGCAGTACGTC.

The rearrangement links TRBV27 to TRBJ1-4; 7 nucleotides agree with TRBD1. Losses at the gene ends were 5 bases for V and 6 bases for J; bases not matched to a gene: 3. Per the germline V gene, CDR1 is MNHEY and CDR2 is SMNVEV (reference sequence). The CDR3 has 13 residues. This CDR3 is CASSRDRDEKLFF. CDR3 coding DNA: TGTGCCAGCAGTCGGGACAGAGATGAAAAACTGTTTTTT.

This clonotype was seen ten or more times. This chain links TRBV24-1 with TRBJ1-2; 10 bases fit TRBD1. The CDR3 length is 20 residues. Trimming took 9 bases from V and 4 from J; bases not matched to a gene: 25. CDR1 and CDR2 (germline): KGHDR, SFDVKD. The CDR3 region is CATGPRRNLWDRGSPYGYTF. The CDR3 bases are TGTGCCACCGGCCCCCGTCGCAACCTATGGGACAGGGGATCCCCCTATGGCTACACCTTC.

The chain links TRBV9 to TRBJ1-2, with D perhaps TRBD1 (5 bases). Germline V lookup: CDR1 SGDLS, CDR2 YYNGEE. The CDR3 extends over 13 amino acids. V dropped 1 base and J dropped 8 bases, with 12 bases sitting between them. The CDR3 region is CASSVRGGEGYTF. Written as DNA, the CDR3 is TGTGCCAGCAGCGTAAGGGGAGGGGAGGGCTACACCTTC.

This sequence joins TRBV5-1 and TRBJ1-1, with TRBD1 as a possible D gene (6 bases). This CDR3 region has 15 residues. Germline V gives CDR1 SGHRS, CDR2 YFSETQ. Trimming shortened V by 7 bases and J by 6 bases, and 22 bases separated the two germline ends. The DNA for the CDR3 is TGCGCCAGCTATCTAGGTGGGGGCGGAGGCGCTGAAGCTTTCTTT. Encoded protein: CASYLGGGGGAEAFF.

The CDR3 region is CASSQETGYEQYF. CDR3 nucleotide sequence: TGTGCCAGCAGCCAAGAAACAGGCTACGAGCAGTACTTC. The chain is built from TRBV4-2 and TRBJ2-7, with D perhaps TRBD1 (5 bases). CDR3 size: 13 residues. V was shortened by 0 bases and J by 3 bases, with 6 bases between the two germline ends. The germline V gene encodes CDR1 LGHNA and CDR2 YNFKEQ.

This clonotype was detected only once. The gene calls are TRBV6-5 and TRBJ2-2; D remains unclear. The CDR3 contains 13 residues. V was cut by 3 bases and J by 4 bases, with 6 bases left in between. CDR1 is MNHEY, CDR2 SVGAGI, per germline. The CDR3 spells CASSYSVTGELFF. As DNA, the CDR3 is TGTGCCAGCAGTTATTCCGTCACCGGGGAGCTGTTTTTT.

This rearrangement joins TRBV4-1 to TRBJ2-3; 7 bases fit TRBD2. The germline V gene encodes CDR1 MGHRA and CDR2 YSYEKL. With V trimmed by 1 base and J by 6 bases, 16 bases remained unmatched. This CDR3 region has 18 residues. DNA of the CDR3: TGCGCCAGCAGCCAAGCCGGGTATGGCGGGGGATCGGAGGATACGCAGTATTTT. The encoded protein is CASSQAGYGGGSEDTQYF.

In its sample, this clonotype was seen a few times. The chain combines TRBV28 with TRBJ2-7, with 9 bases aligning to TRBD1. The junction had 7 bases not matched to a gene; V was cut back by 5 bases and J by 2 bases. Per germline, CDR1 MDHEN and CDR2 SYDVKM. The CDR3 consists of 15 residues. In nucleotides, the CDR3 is TGTGCCAGCAGTCGCGGGACAGGGATCCCCTACGAGCAGTACGTC. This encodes CASSRGTGIPYEQYV.

CDR3 nucleotides: TGCAGTGCTAAGAGGGCCAAAAACATTCAGTACTTC. It is translated as CSAKRAKNIQYF. The chain joins TRBV20-1 to TRBJ2-4; D gene ambiguous. Germline V gene data show CDR1 as DFQATT and CDR2 as SNEGSKA (reference sequence). The CDR3 length is 12 residues. Trimming shortened V by 4 bases and J by 1 base, and 5 bases separated the two germline ends.

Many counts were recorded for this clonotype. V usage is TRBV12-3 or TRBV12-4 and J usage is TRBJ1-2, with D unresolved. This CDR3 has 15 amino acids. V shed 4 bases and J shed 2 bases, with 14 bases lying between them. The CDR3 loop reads CASSSSGGINYGYTF. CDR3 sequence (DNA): TGTGCCAGCAGTTCCTCGGGAGGTATAAACTATGGCTACACCTTC.

This CDR3 is CASSPRPGQGTHEQYF. The CDR3 DNA is TGCGCCAGCAGCCCCCGCCCGGGACAGGGGACTCACGAGCAGTACTTC. The V call is TRBV4-3, the J call TRBJ2-7; 10 bases are shared with TRBD1. J lost 5 bases, V lost 4 bases, and 11 bases had no gene match. The CDR3 loop spans 16 amino acids. Germline CDR1 and CDR2: LGHNA and YSLEER.

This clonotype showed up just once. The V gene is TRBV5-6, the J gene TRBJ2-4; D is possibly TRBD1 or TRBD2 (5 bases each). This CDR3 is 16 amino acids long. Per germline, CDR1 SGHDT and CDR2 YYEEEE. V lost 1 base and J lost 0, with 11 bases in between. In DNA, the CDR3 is TGTGCCAGCAGCTTGATGGGGGACCTAGCCAAAAACATTCAGTACTTC. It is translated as CASSLMGDLAKNIQYF.

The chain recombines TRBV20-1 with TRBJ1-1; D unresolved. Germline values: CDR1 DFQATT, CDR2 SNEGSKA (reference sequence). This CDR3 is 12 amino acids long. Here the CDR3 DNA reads TGCAGAGTTGGACTTGAGAACACTGAAGCTTTCTTT. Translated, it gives CRVGLENTEAFF.